One and the same sample provided the 22 T cell receptor beta chains below, sequenced in a study of blood T cell repertoires in COVID-19. Some clones are missing from TCRdb's copy, which holds only in-frame ones; the method was immunoSEQ multiplex PCR. The sample has about 120,000 clones, about 81% seen once. Input material: peripheral blood. These receptors all stem from a woman aged 45 to 65 with acute or convalescent COVID-19.

The CDR3 nucleotides are TGCGCCAGCAGGTCACAAGACACCGGGGAGCTGTTTTTT. Translated: CASRSQDTGELFF. The V call is TRBV5-1, the J call TRBJ2-2; D is unresolved. Germline V gene data show CDR1 as SGHRS and CDR2 as YFSETQ. With 5 bases removed from V and 3 bases from J, the gap between germline ends came to 8 bases. The CDR3 totals 13 residues.

The chain has TRBV19 and TRBJ1-3; a weak D match, TRBD1 (6 bases). Per the germline V gene, CDR1 is LNHDA and CDR2 is SQIVND (reference sequence). This CDR3 comprises 13 residues. V gave up 5 bases and J gave up 2 bases, with 7 bases separating them. The CDR3 loop is CASSHRAGNTIYF. CDR3 in DNA: TGTGCCAGTAGTCACAGGGCTGGAAACACCATATATTTT.

This clone was detected a few times. The chain has TRBV2 and TRBJ1-6; possible D gene TRBD1, 6 bases. CDR3 length equals 14 residues. Germline V CDR1 and CDR2: SNHLY, FYNNEI. V was cut by 8 bases and J by 8 bases, with 16 bases left in between. CDR3 sequence: CASRYTGRDSPLHF. The CDR3 region has the DNA TGTGCCAGCCGATATACAGGGAGGGATTCACCCCTCCACTTT.

The chain recombines TRBV3-1 (or the pseudogene TRBV3-2) with TRBJ2-5; D gene unclear. CDR3 length: 13 residues. Trimming pared 1 base from V and 3 bases from J, leaving 6 bases between. The V gene's germline CDR1 is LGHDT and CDR2 YNNKEL (reference sequence). CDR3 protein: CASSQAGEETQYF. CDR3 nucleotides: TGTGCCAGCAGCCAAGCAGGCGAAGAGACCCAGTACTTC.

The chain recombines TRBV19 with TRBJ1-1, with D unresolved. The V and J ends lost 0 bases and 1 base respectively, with 15 bases between them. CDR1 is LNHDA, CDR2 SQIVND, per germline (reference sequence). There are 17 residues in the CDR3. The CDR3 protein is CASSIDRRRVANTEAFF. In DNA, the CDR3 is TGTGCCAGTAGTATAGATCGGCGGAGGGTAGCGAACACTGAAGCTTTCTTT.

The chain recombines TRBV15 with TRBJ2-1; possibly TRBD2 for D (6 bases). The CDR3 length is 18 residues. The germline V and J ends were trimmed by 0 bases and 4 bases, with 19 bases remaining between them. The germline V gene has CDR1 LNHNV and CDR2 YYDKDF (reference sequence). CDR3 nucleotide sequence: TGTGCCACCAGCAGAGACCCCCCGACGCGCGGACTATACAATGAGCAGTTCTTC. This sequence encodes CATSRDPPTRGLYNEQFF.

V usage is TRBV4-1 and J usage is TRBJ2-5, with D possibly TRBD2 on 5 matching bases. V lost 3 bases to trimming and J lost 1 base, with 15 bases between them. The CDR3 extends over 16 amino acids. Germline V lookup: CDR1 MGHRA, CDR2 YSYEKL. CDR3 region: CASSQAIASSQETQYF. The CDR3 DNA follows: TGCGCCAGCAGCCAGGCTATAGCTAGCTCCCAAGAGACCCAGTACTTC.

V is TRBV24-1 and J is TRBJ2-7; no definite D call. CDR3 length: 13 residues. V was clipped by 4 bases and J by 5 bases, with 11 bases between them. Germline lookup yields CDR1 KGHDR and CDR2 SFDVKD. In DNA, the CDR3 is TGTGCCACCAGTGACCCAATATCGGACGAGCAGTACTTC. This sequence encodes CATSDPISDEQYF.

The chain links TRBV7-9 to TRBJ1-4; 8 positions agree with TRBD1. The CDR3 length is 14 residues. The germline CDR1 and CDR2 sequences are SEHNR and FQNEAQ (reference sequence). The junction had 7 bases not matched to a gene; V was cut back by 5 bases and J by 8 bases. This chain's CDR3 is CASSLQGAWEKLFF. CDR3 bases: TGTGCCAGCAGCCTCCAGGGGGCTTGGGAAAAACTGTTTTTT.

The chain is built from TRBV12-3 or TRBV12-4 and TRBJ1-1, with D possibly TRBD1 on 5 matching bases. The CDR3 has 13 amino acids. The ends were cut back, 5 bases at V and 11 bases at J, with 18 bases in the middle. The CDR3 spells CASSPRDSRRAFF. In nucleotides, the CDR3 is TGTGCCAGCAGTCCGCGGGACTCCAGGAGGGCTTTCTTT.

The chain joins TRBV7-8 to TRBJ2-7; 7 nucleotides line up with TRBD1. Germline CDR1 is SGHVS and CDR2 is FQNEAQ. With V trimmed by 4 bases and J by 5 bases, 5 bases remained unmatched. The CDR3 covers 13 residues. The CDR3 loop reads CASSSRDRNEQYF. CDR3 in DNA: TGTGCCAGCAGCTCCCGGGACAGAAACGAGCAGTACTTC. The full variable domain, its missing parts supplied by reference TRBV7-8 and TRBJ2-7, is GAGVSQSPRYKVAKRGQDVALRCDPISGHVSLFWYQQALGQGPEFLTYFQNEAQLDKSGLPSDRFFAERPEGSVSTLKIQRTQQEDSAVYLCASSSRDRNEQYFGPGTRLTVT.

DNA for the CDR3: TGTGCCAGTAGTATAGATGTCGGCGGGAGCCTCAACAATGAGCAGTTCTTC. Translating gives CASSIDVGGSLNNEQFF. The chain employs TRBV19 and TRBJ2-1, with 7 bases that match TRBD2. The germline CDR1 and CDR2 sequences are LNHDA and SQIVND (reference sequence). With V trimmed by 0 bases and J by 5 bases, 10 bases remained unmatched. The CDR3 runs 17 residues. Full variable domain (remainder filled in from reference TRBV19 and TRBJ2-1): DGGITQSPKYLFRKEGQNVTLSCEQNLNHDAMYWYRQDPGQGLRLIYYSQIVNDFQKGDIAEGYSVSREKKESFPLTVTSAQKNPTAFYLCASSIDVGGSLNNEQFFGPGTRLTVL.

V is TRBV5-1 and J is TRBJ2-3; a weak D match, TRBD1 (6 bases). V was trimmed by 2 bases and J by 3 bases, leaving 10 bases between them. CDR1 SGHRS and CDR2 YFSETQ come from the germline V gene. The CDR3 loop spans 14 amino acids. The CDR3 DNA reads as TGCGCCAGCAGCTTCGACAGGTGGACAGATACGCAGTATTTT. Amino acids: CASSFDRWTDTQYF.

J is TRBJ1-1 and V is TRBV9; TRBD1 might be the D (5 bases). The germline V gene has CDR1 SGDLS and CDR2 YYNGEE. The CDR3 loop spans 13 amino acids. V lost 3 bases, J lost 3 bases, and 9 bases lay in between. CDR3 protein: CASSGTGDTEAFF. In DNA, the CDR3 is TGTGCCAGCAGCGGAACAGGAGACACTGAAGCTTTCTTT.

This sequence joins TRBV11-2 and TRBJ1-6; 10 positions agree with TRBD1. This CDR3 contains 14 residues. Trimming cost V 5 bases and J 9 bases; bases outside gene matches: 4. Germline V gene lookup returns CDR1 SGHAT and CDR2 FQNNGV. CDR3 DNA sequence: TGTGCCAGCAGCCGGGACAGGGGTTTTTCACCCCTCCACTTT. It yields the protein CASSRDRGFSPLHF.

V is TRBV13 and J is TRBJ1-1; D is unresolved. CDR1 PRHDT and CDR2 FYEKMQ come from the germline V gene (reference sequence). V was cut by 2 bases and J by 0 bases, with 19 bases left in between. The CDR3 covers 18 residues. Written as DNA, the CDR3 is TGTGCCAGCAGCTTAATGGGGTTCGGGAGTTCTATGAACACTGAAGCTTTCTTT. Translating it yields CASSLMGFGSSMNTEAFF.

V gene TRBV6-5 combines with J gene TRBJ1-5; 9 bases map to TRBD1. Germline CDR1 MNHEY, CDR2 SVGAGI. The trim removed 4 bases at V and 10 bases at J, leaving 11 bases unmatched. The CDR3 has 15 amino acids. The CDR3 sequence: CASSSQGQGGVPQHF. CDR3 nucleotide sequence: TGTGCCAGCAGTTCCCAGGGACAGGGAGGGGTACCCCAGCATTTT.

The chain carries TRBV18 and TRBJ2-5; D ambiguous. Trimming removed 1 base from V and 4 bases from J, with 7 bases in between. CDR1 KGHSH and CDR2 LQKENI come from the germline V gene. The CDR3 extends over 13 amino acids. The CDR3 loop reads CASSPRQVETQYF. The CDR3 region has the DNA TGTGCCAGCTCACCACGGCAAGTAGAGACCCAGTACTTC.

The chain recombines TRBV2 with TRBJ2-1, with D tentatively TRBD2 (6 bases). This CDR3 has 14 residues. CDR1 and CDR2 (germline): SNHLY, FYNNEI. Trimming cost V 8 bases and J 10 bases, with 21 bases left between them. The CDR3 sequence is CASCRGTGDLEQFF. Written as DNA, the CDR3 is TGTGCCAGCTGCCGTGGGACTGGGGATTTGGAGCAGTTCTTC.

As DNA, the CDR3 is TGTGCCAGCAGCCAAGATTTTAATACGCAGTATTTT. Protein: CASSQDFNTQYF. The chain joins TRBV14 to TRBJ2-3; no clear D. The CDR3 sequence is 12 residues long. Germline loops: CDR1 SGHDN, CDR2 FVKESK. The V end was cut by 0 bases, the J end by 7 bases, with 5 bases between.

This chain links TRBV4-1 with TRBJ2-3, with D possibly being TRBD2 (7 bases). Trimming took 0 bases from V and 1 from J, leaving 11 bases between them. Germline-derived CDR1 and CDR2 are MGHRA and YSYEKL. The CDR3 contains 16 residues. This CDR3 reads CASSQDWGGRTDTQYF. CDR3 in DNA: TGCGCCAGCAGCCAAGACTGGGGGGGCCGCACAGATACGCAGTATTTT.

This chain joins TRBV18 and TRBJ1-1; TRBD1 might be the D (6 bases). The CDR3 is 15 residues long. Germline CDR1 KGHSH, CDR2 LQKENI. Deletions cut 3 bases from V and 5 bases from J, with 16 bases between. CDR3 region: CASSPGGGWRTEAFF. The CDR3 DNA reads TGTGCCAGCTCACCCGGGGGGGGCTGGCGTACTGAAGCTTTCTTT.